A single sample is the source of the 22 T cell receptor beta chains below, sequenced in a study of blood T cell repertoires in COVID-19. Sequencing was performed with immunoSEQ multiplex PCR; in TCRdb, only in-frame clones are kept and a portion is missing. This table holds a few hundred thousand clones, 88% found once. The sequenced sample was peripheral blood. The source of these receptors is a woman aged 50 to 65 with COVID-19, enrolled during active disease.

This chain joins TRBV30 and TRBJ1-5, with D hard to call. The V end lost 2 bases, the J end lost 5 bases, and 10 bases lay between the germline ends. This CDR3 region has 13 residues. Germline assignment: CDR1 GTSNPN and CDR2 SVGIG (reference sequence). The CDR3 DNA reads as TGTGCCTGGAGTAGGAGGGTGGATCAGCCCCAGCATTTT. Amino acids: CAWSRRVDQPQHF.

V usage is TRBV6-1 and J usage is TRBJ1-5; D is unresolved. The germline gives CDR1 MNHNS, CDR2 SASEGT. CDR3 length equals 16 residues. Trimming left V 2 bases short and J 0 bases short, with 11 bases between. The CDR3 spells CASSEKRQYSNQPQHF. CDR3 nucleotide sequence: TGTGCCAGCAGTGAAAAGAGGCAGTATAGCAATCAGCCCCAGCATTTT.

The V call is TRBV30, the J call TRBJ1-2, with a tentative D call TRBD1 (6 bases). CDR3 length equals 18 residues. Germline values: CDR1 GTSNPN, CDR2 SVGIG (reference sequence). Trimming pared 0 bases from V and 2 bases from J, leaving 22 bases between. CDR3: CAWSVLVQGPAMNYGYTF. In DNA, the CDR3 is TGTGCCTGGAGTGTACTGGTACAGGGACCGGCAATGAACTATGGCTACACCTTC.

This clone appeared a single time. This chain uses TRBV5-1 with TRBJ2-3, with TRBD1 as a possible D gene (6 bases). The ends were cut back, 4 bases at V and 2 bases at J, with 11 bases in the middle. Germline V gene sequence: CDR1 SGHRS, CDR2 YFSETQ. The CDR3 has 14 amino acids. In DNA, the CDR3 is TGCGCCAGCAGCGTGGACAGAGCCACAGATACGCAGTATTTT. Its translation: CASSVDRATDTQYF.

The J gene is TRBJ1-3, the V gene TRBV3-1 (or the pseudogene TRBV3-2); TRBD1 might be the D (5 bases). Germline V gene sequence: CDR1 LGHDT, CDR2 YNNKEL (reference sequence). The CDR3 has 14 residues. Trimming pared 0 bases from V and 6 bases from J, leaving 9 bases between. The CDR3 sequence is CASSQEGVLNTIYF. The CDR3 nucleotides read TGTGCCAGCAGCCAAGAAGGGGTACTAAACACCATATATTTT.

This chain links TRBV3-1 (or the pseudogene TRBV3-2) with TRBJ2-1; the match to TRBD2 covers 7 bases. Germline CDR1 LGHDT, CDR2 YNNKEL (reference sequence). CDR3 length equals 16 residues. Unmatched junction bases numbered 16, after V lost 5 bases and J lost 9 bases. CDR3 sequence: CASSSPGLGFPPEQFF. Written as DNA, the CDR3 is TGTGCCAGCAGCTCTCCCGGACTAGGTTTTCCGCCTGAGCAGTTCTTC.

In its sample, this clone was seen a few times. The chain combines TRBV27 with TRBJ1-1; 8 positions agree with TRBD1. The CDR3 covers 17 residues. J gave up 4 bases and V 6 bases, and 16 bases lay outside the gene matches. Germline values: CDR1 MNHEY, CDR2 SMNVEV (reference sequence). CDR3 nucleotide sequence: TGTGCCAGCAGAACCGTCTCAGGGGGCTCGGGGAGCACTGAAGCTTTCTTT. Amino acids: CASRTVSGGSGSTEAFF.

The rearrangement joins TRBV5-8 to TRBJ1-2; D gene ambiguous. The germline CDR1 and CDR2 sequences are SGHTS and YDEGEE. The CDR3 runs 16 residues. V was trimmed by 1 base and J by 4 bases, leaving 17 bases between them. For the CDR3, the DNA is TGTGCCAGCAGCTTGTCTCTAGGAGTTCGACCCTATGGCTACACCTTC. It is translated as CASSLSLGVRPYGYTF.

This chain uses TRBV6-5 with TRBJ1-1, with 8 bases identical to TRBD1. The CDR3 totals 15 residues. Trimming removed 6 bases from V and 1 base from J; junction bases left unmatched: 7. In germline, CDR1 is MNHEY, CDR2 SVGAGI. CDR3 residues: CASRFRGRANTEAFF. Written as DNA, the CDR3 is TGTGCCAGCAGATTCAGGGGGCGGGCGAACACTGAAGCTTTCTTT.

The chain couples TRBV7-9 to TRBJ2-1, with 7 bases fitting TRBD1. The V gene end was trimmed by 5 bases and the J gene end by 8 bases; junction bases not matched to a gene: 15. This CDR3 region has 16 residues. Germline values: CDR1 SEHNR, CDR2 FQNEAQ (reference sequence). Here the CDR3 reads CASSRGQASSLDEQFF. The DNA of the CDR3 is TGTGCCAGCAGCCGAGGACAGGCAAGCTCTCTGGATGAGCAGTTCTTC.

V gene TRBV30 combines with J gene TRBJ2-3, with 7 bases matching TRBD2. V shed 2 bases, J shed 5 bases, and the junction held 10 bases outside the gene matches. The CDR3 covers 15 residues. Germline CDR1 GTSNPN, CDR2 SVGIG (reference sequence). CDR3 DNA: TGTGCCTGGAGTAAGGCCTGGGGGGGTCGAGATACGCAGTATTTT. This encodes CAWSKAWGGRDTQYF.

The V gene is TRBV6-6, the J gene TRBJ1-2; D is undetermined. The CDR3 sequence is 12 residues long. V was shortened by 5 bases and J by 6 bases, with 10 bases between the two germline ends. Per germline, CDR1 MNHNY and CDR2 SVGAGI (reference sequence). In DNA form, the CDR3 reads TGTGCCAGCAGTCCCAGTGATCATGGCTACACCTTC. This encodes CASSPSDHGYTF.

The gene calls are TRBV30 and TRBJ1-2; TRBD1 is a possible D gene (6 bases). V lost 5 bases and J lost 0, with 10 bases in between. CDR3 length equals 13 residues. Germline loops: CDR1 GTSNPN, CDR2 SVGIG (reference sequence). The CDR3 nucleotides read TGTGCCTGGCGGGACACCGCTAACTATGGCTACACCTTC. Its translation: CAWRDTANYGYTF.

This clone came up a few times. The rearrangement joins TRBV7-2 to TRBJ2-7; TRBD2 agrees at 11 bases. Per germline, CDR1 SGHTA and CDR2 FQGNSA. The CDR3 runs to 15 residues. V shed 1 base and J 3 bases; nucleotides not matched to a gene: 2. DNA of the CDR3: TGTGCCAGCAGCTTAGGACTAGCGGGGCTCTACGAGCAGTACTTC. This gives the protein CASSLGLAGLYEQYF.

The chain combines TRBV20-1 with TRBJ1-1; a possible D gene is TRBD1 (5 bases). Germline CDR1 and CDR2: DFQATT and SNEGSKA (reference sequence). V gave up 1 base and J gave up 10 bases, with 10 bases separating them. This CDR3 is 11 amino acids long. The CDR3 here is CSARVGRAAFF. The CDR3 DNA sequence: TGCAGTGCTAGAGTCGGCAGGGCAGCTTTCTTT.

This chain uses TRBV7-7 with TRBJ2-3; 9 bases align to TRBD1. Unmatched junction bases numbered 10, after V lost 5 bases and J lost 4 bases. The CDR3 spans 16 residues. The germline CDR1 and CDR2 sequences are SSHAT and FNYEAQ (reference sequence). The CDR3 spells CASSPLGQGTADTQYF. The CDR3 nucleotides are TGTGCCAGCAGCCCTCTAGGACAGGGGACAGCAGATACGCAGTATTTT.

This clone was counted a single time. V is TRBV4-1 and J is TRBJ1-4; D ambiguous. The CDR3 consists of 15 residues. Germline V CDR1 and CDR2: MGHRA, YSYEKL. Trimming stripped 0 bases from V and 8 bases from J, with 13 bases between. This chain's CDR3 is CASSQDGGRREKLFF. DNA for the CDR3: TGCGCCAGCAGCCAAGATGGAGGCAGGAGGGAAAAACTGTTTTTT.

The chain carries TRBV29-1 and TRBJ2-1; maybe TRBD1 (6 bases). The CDR3 spans 14 residues. Deletions cut 4 bases from V and 8 bases from J, with 18 bases between. CDR1 SQVTM and CDR2 ANQGSEA come from the germline V gene. The CDR3 DNA is TGCAGCGTTGCGGGTGGGGGCATGAGAGATGAGCAGTTCTTC. This sequence encodes CSVAGGGMRDEQFF.

The chain uses TRBV7-2 and TRBJ2-5; 7 bases align to TRBD1. Trimming removed 5 bases from V and 5 bases from J; junction bases left unmatched: 11. Germline CDR1 and CDR2: SGHTA and FQGNSA. The CDR3 totals 15 residues. CDR3 in amino acids: CASSTRTGSAETQYF. The CDR3 coding sequence is TGTGCCAGCAGCACAAGGACAGGCTCAGCGGAGACCCAGTACTTC.

The chain combines TRBV29-1 with TRBJ1-2; possibly TRBD1 for D (5 bases). Looked up from germline, CDR1 is SQVTM and CDR2 is ANQGSEA. Trimming left V 0 bases short and J 8 bases short, with 13 bases between. The CDR3 contains 13 residues. The CDR3, as DNA: TGCAGCGTTGAAGAGGGATTAGGGGCCGGCTACACCTTC. Protein: CSVEEGLGAGYTF.

Worth noting for this clone: The same CDR3 arises from other DNA sequences in this sample as well. The V call is TRBV9, the J call TRBJ2-3; weak D call: TRBD2 (6 bases). Germline CDR1 reads SGDLS; CDR2 reads YYNGEE. The CDR3 is 14 amino acids. The V end lost 0 bases, the J end lost 3 bases, and 8 bases lay between the germline ends. CDR3 nucleotides: TGTGCCAGCAGCGTAGTCGGGGGAACAGATACGCAGTATTTT. It translates to CASSVVGGTDTQYF. Looking up the rest from reference TRBV9 and TRBJ2-3 gives the full variable domain: DSGVTQTPKHLITATGQRVTLRCSPRSGDLSVYWYQQSLDQGLQFLIQYYNGEERAKGNILERFSAQQFPDLHSELNLSSLELGDSALYFCASSVVGGTDTQYFGPGTRLTVL.

The chain uses TRBV28 and TRBJ1-1; 7 bases are a match to TRBD1. Germline CDR1 and CDR2: MDHEN and SYDVKM. The CDR3 is 13 residues long. With V trimmed by 4 bases and J by 11 bases, 10 bases remained unmatched. The CDR3 reads CASSYPQGTRAFF. The CDR3 DNA is TGTGCCAGCAGTTATCCACAGGGGACGCGGGCTTTCTTT.